This T cell receptor (beta chain) was recovered during a study of early T cells in non-severe SARS-CoV-2 infection. Germline V lookup: CDR1 SGHTA, CDR2 FQGNSA. The CDR3 is made up of 16 amino acids. V was clipped by 0 bases and J by 0 bases, with 10 bases between them. A remark on this clonotype: Its cognate antigen is unknown.

The library protocol tagged individual cDNA molecules with unique molecular identifiers. TCRdb re-derived calls from the 5' RACE reads in MiXCR, one entry per CDR3 protein. The table lists 23,000 or so distinct CDR3 sequences, around 5.2% of them singletons. Study findings and constraints: Matches to VDJdb favored anti-spike CD8 responses and missed private and CD4 specificities.

This clonotype originated in an adult who was a healthcare worker with PCR-confirmed SARS-CoV-2 infection or an uninfected control (not recorded which). The gene calls are TRBV7-2 and TRBJ2-3; D remains ambiguous. The sequencing input was whole blood. The CDR3 loop reads CASSLAIVRSTDTQYF. CDR3 sequence (DNA): TGTGCCAGCAGCTTAGCGATCGTGAGAAGCACAGATACGCAGTATTTT.